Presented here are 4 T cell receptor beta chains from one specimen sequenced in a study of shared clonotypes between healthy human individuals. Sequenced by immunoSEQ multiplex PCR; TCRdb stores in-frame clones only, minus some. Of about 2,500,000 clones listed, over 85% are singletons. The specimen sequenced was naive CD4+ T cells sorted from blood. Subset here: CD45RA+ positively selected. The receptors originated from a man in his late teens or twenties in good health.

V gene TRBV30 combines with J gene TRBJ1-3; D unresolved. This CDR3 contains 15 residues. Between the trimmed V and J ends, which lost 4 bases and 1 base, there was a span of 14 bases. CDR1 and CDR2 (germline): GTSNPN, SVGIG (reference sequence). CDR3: CAWIGRGLSGNTIYF. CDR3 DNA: TGTGCCTGGATCGGTCGGGGTCTTTCTGGAAACACCATATATTTT.

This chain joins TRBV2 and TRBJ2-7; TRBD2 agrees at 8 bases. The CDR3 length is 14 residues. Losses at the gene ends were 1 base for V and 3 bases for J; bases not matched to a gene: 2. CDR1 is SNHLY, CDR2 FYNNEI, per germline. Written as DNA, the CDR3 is TGTGCCAGCAGTGAAGTCGGGGGGGGCTACGAGCAGTACTTC. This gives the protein CASSEVGGGYEQYF.

The CDR3 loop is CASSLPGGNGYTF. Written as DNA, the CDR3 is TGCGCCAGCAGCCTCCCTGGGGGTAATGGCTACACCTTC. This rearrangement joins TRBV4-1 to TRBJ1-2; tentative D call: TRBD1 (5 bases). Trimming pared 4 bases from V and 6 bases from J, leaving 12 bases between. Germline-derived CDR1 and CDR2 are MGHRA and YSYEKL. The length of the CDR3 is 13 residues.

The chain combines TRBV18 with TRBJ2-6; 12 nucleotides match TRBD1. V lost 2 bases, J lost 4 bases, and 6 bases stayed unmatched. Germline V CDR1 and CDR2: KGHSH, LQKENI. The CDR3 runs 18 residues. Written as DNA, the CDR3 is TGTGCCAGCTCACCAAGGGGACAGGGGGCGTTAGGGGCCAACGTCCTGACTTTC. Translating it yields CASSPRGQGALGANVLTF.